This TCR beta chain was identified during a study of T cell responses to AZD1222 COVID-19 vaccine. Study-wide findings and caveats: Among spike-specific TCRs, nearly half reportedly target unmutated variant regions. The donor cohort was predominantly white British with a female majority, and clonal diversity may have been underestimated.

Germline V CDR1 and CDR2: MGHRA, YSYEKL. The CDR3 length is 14 residues. V lost 4 bases and J lost 3, with 13 bases in between. TCRdb's table, derived via immunoSEQ multiplex PCR, lists solely in-frame clones and lacks some. The sample lists some 120,000 clones, roughly 90% occurring once. About this clone: What it binds is unknown.

The receptor was derived from an adult in good health. Sequenced material: peripheral blood, taken on day 0 of AZD1222 vaccination. The gene calls are TRBV4-1 and TRBJ2-7; tentative D call: TRBD1 (6 bases). The CDR3 DNA sequence: TGCGCCAGCAGCCTAGACAGGACCCACTACGAGCAGTACTTC. Residues: CASSLDRTHYEQYF.